This TCR beta chain was sequenced during a study of T cell responses to AZD1222 COVID-19 vaccine. Method: immunoSEQ multiplex PCR; TCRdb's copy keeps in-frame clones and lacks some. The data contain about 140,000 clones, about 93% of them singletons. CDR3 length equals 13 residues. V was pared by 4 bases and J by 3 bases, with 10 bases between. Per germline, CDR1 SGHRS and CDR2 YFSETQ. The TCR sequence derives from an adult who received the AZD1222 COVID-19 vaccine. V gene TRBV5-1 combines with J gene TRBJ2-5; D ambiguous. The specimen was peripheral blood, collected 28 days after the second AZD1222 dose. CDR3 nucleotides: TGCGCCAGCAGCAACCCGGCCGAAGAGACCCAGTACTTC. Amino acids: CASSNPAEETQYF.